Below, 10 T cell receptor beta chains from the same sample are listed, as sequenced in a study of T cell responses to AZD1222 COVID-19 vaccine. Sequencing used immunoSEQ multiplex PCR; TCRdb keeps in-frame clones, though not all of them. The sample consists of tens of thousands of clones, approximately 90% of them appearing once. Material: peripheral blood, obtained 28 days after the second AZD1222 dose. These receptors all stem from an adult who received the AZD1222 COVID-19 vaccine.

This chain joins TRBV6-6 and TRBJ1-3; D may be TRBD1 (5 bases). V was shortened by 7 bases and J by 8 bases, with 9 bases between the two germline ends. There are 11 residues in the CDR3. CDR1 and CDR2 (germline): MNHNY, SVGAGI (reference sequence). The CDR3 DNA sequence: TGTGCCAGCAACCAGGGTTACACCATATATTTT. Its translation: CASNQGYTIYF.

The J gene is TRBJ2-1, the V gene TRBV27; 10 bases are shared with TRBD2. The CDR3 spans 15 residues. Per the germline V gene, CDR1 is MNHEY and CDR2 is SMNVEV (reference sequence). V trimming: 3 bases; J trimming: 6 bases; junction bases outside the gene matches: 5. The CDR3 DNA is TGTGCCAGCAGTTTGGGAGCGGGGGGGCTCAATGAGCAGTTCTTC. The encoded protein is CASSLGAGGLNEQFF.

This rearrangement joins TRBV29-1 to TRBJ1-2, with 7 bases identical to TRBD1. CDR1 and CDR2 (germline): SQVTM, ANQGSEA. The length of the CDR3 is 16 residues. Trimming cost V 5 bases and J 2 bases; bases outside gene matches: 14. CDR3 loop: CSVNPRGTDLNYGYTF. CDR3 DNA: TGCAGCGTTAATCCTCGTGGGACAGACCTAAACTATGGCTACACCTTC.

V usage is TRBV7-2 and J usage is TRBJ2-3; D is unclear. The CDR3 length is 14 residues. The germline CDR1 and CDR2 sequences are SGHTA and FQGNSA. Between the trimmed V and J ends, which lost 5 bases and 1 base, there was a span of 10 bases. CDR3 sequence: CASSLRTGTDTQYF. CDR3 nucleotide sequence: TGTGCCAGCAGCCTGCGGACCGGCACAGATACGCAGTATTTT.

CDR3 nucleotides: TGTGCCAGCAGTCGTCGAGGCAGGGAGGTTAAGCAGTACTTC. As protein: CASSRRGREVKQYF. The chain is built from TRBV27 and TRBJ2-7; the D gene is possibly TRBD2 (6 bases). The V end was cut by 5 bases, the J end by 8 bases, with 19 bases between. Germline values: CDR1 MNHEY, CDR2 SMNVEV (reference sequence). The CDR3 extends over 14 amino acids.

The gene calls are TRBV25-1 and TRBJ1-1, with unresolved D. Germline V lookup: CDR1 MGHDK, CDR2 SYGVNS. The CDR3 runs 14 residues. With 6 bases removed from V and 1 base from J, the gap between germline ends came to 12 bases. CDR3 region: CASSSWAANTEAFF. CDR3 DNA sequence: TGTGCCAGCAGCTCCTGGGCTGCGAACACTGAAGCTTTCTTT.

This clone appeared once. The gene calls are TRBV10-3 and TRBJ1-3, with unresolved D. Trimming took off 8 bases at V and 0 bases at J, with 11 bases between the two ends. Germline V gene data show CDR1 as ENHRY and CDR2 as SYGVKD. CDR3 length: 14 residues. Written as DNA, the CDR3 is TGTGCCATCGGTGGGGTTAACTCTGGAAACACCATATATTTT. Its protein is CAIGGVNSGNTIYF.

The CDR3 coding sequence is TGTGCCAGCAGTTTTTCAGGGGTCTATGGCTACACCTTC. Protein product: CASSFSGVYGYTF. This sequence joins TRBV27 and TRBJ1-2; D perhaps matches TRBD1 (6 bases). Germline CDR1 is MNHEY and CDR2 is SMNVEV (reference sequence). The V end was cut by 3 bases, the J end by 4 bases, with 9 bases between. The CDR3 runs 13 residues.

The rearrangement joins TRBV19 to TRBJ1-3, with D tentatively TRBD1 (5 bases). The length of the CDR3 is 13 residues. Trimming pared 11 bases from V and 0 bases from J, leaving 11 bases between. Looked up from germline, CDR1 is LNHDA and CDR2 is SQIVND (reference sequence). DNA of the CDR3: TGTGCCGCGGCAGGGAGCTCTGGAAACACCATATATTTT. Residues: CAAAGSSGNTIYF.

The chain recombines TRBV7-9 with TRBJ1-4, with D tentatively TRBD1 (6 bases). Trimming removed 3 bases from V and 8 bases from J, with 10 bases in between. Germline CDR1 and CDR2: SEHNR and FQNEAQ (reference sequence). This CDR3 is built from 13 residues. CDR3 sequence: CASSFRGWEKLFF. CDR3 nucleotide sequence: TGTGCCAGCAGCTTCAGGGGTTGGGAAAAACTGTTTTTT.